This T cell receptor (beta chain) was sequenced in a study of T cell responses to AZD1222 COVID-19 vaccine. Using immunoSEQ multiplex PCR, the repertoire was profiled, and TCRdb retains in-frame clones only, with some absent. The repertoire holds about 140,000 clones, with 80% to 95% as singletons. Between the trimmed V and J ends, which lost 6 bases and 8 bases, there was a span of 14 bases. CDR3 length: 14 residues. Germline V gives CDR1 MNHEY, CDR2 SVGAGI. Material: peripheral blood, obtained on day 0 of AZD1222 vaccination. This receptor was obtained from an adult in good health. This sequence joins TRBV6-5 and TRBJ1-6; no clear D. The CDR3: CASSPPPSYSPLHF. DNA for the CDR3: TGTGCCAGCAGCCCCCCGCCGTCGTATTCACCCCTCCACTTT.